The next 18 T cell receptor beta chains were all read from a single sample in a study of graft-versus-host responses after intestinal transplantation. No antigen has been assigned to these receptors. TCRdb's copy holds only in-frame clones and misses some; the assay was immunoSEQ multiplex PCR. The table includes more than 90,000 clones, more than 85% detected once. Specimen: unstimulated CD8+ T cells sorted from spleen or lymph node cells, collected before transplant. The origin of the receptors is a human donor who was the organ donor for an intestinal transplant.

The V and J genes are TRBV9 and TRBJ1-2, with D possibly TRBD1 on 6 matching bases. Trimming stripped 4 bases from V and 4 bases from J, with 17 bases between. CDR3 length equals 15 residues. Germline V CDR1 and CDR2: SGDLS, YYNGEE. CDR3 nucleotides: TGTGCCAGCAGCCCCGAGGGGGGAGGAAGCTATGGCTACACCTTC. Encoded protein: CASSPEGGGSYGYTF. Drawing the rest from reference TRBV9 and TRBJ1-2, the complete variable domain is DSGVTQTPKHLITATGQRVTLRCSPRSGDLSVYWYQQSLDQGLQFLIQYYNGEERAKGNILERFSAQQFPDLHSELNLSSLELGDSALYFCASSPEGGGSYGYTFGSGTRLTVV.

The genes are TRBV6-5 and TRBJ1-1, with 7 bases aligning to TRBD1. The trim removed 6 bases at V and 1 base at J, leaving 5 bases unmatched. CDR1 MNHEY and CDR2 SVGAGI come from the germline V gene. The CDR3 contains 14 residues. CDR3 sequence: CASRTGSGNTEAFF. The DNA for the CDR3 is TGTGCCAGCAGGACAGGGTCAGGGAACACTGAAGCTTTCTTT.

The rearrangement links TRBV28 to TRBJ2-1; D is perhaps TRBD2 (5 bases). CDR1 is MDHEN, CDR2 SYDVKM, per germline. The germline V and J ends were trimmed by 3 bases and 4 bases, with 16 bases remaining between them. CDR3 length: 16 residues. The CDR3 region is CASSFLWPSRYNEQFF. CDR3 DNA: TGTGCCAGCAGTTTTTTATGGCCTAGCCGTTACAATGAGCAGTTCTTC.

A single count supports this clone. CDR3 region: CASSYSTWDQPQHF. For the CDR3, the DNA is TGTGCCAGCAGTTACTCGACTTGGGATCAGCCCCAGCATTTT. The J gene is TRBJ1-5, the V gene TRBV6-6, with no clear D. The CDR3 has 14 amino acids. The germline V gene has CDR1 MNHNY and CDR2 SVGAGI (reference sequence). The V and J ends lost 0 bases and 5 bases respectively, with 8 bases between them.

The chain carries TRBV7-9 and TRBJ2-1; 8 nucleotides line up with TRBD2. The germline V gene has CDR1 SEHNR and CDR2 FQNEAQ (reference sequence). The CDR3 runs to 15 residues. The V gene end was trimmed by 9 bases and the J gene end by 2 bases; junction bases not matched to a gene: 9. The CDR3 reads CASASGQKAYNEQFF. In DNA form, the CDR3 reads TGTGCCAGTGCTAGCGGGCAAAAGGCCTACAATGAGCAGTTCTTC.

The chain is built from TRBV25-1 and TRBJ1-1; unclear D gene. Looked up from germline, CDR1 is MGHDK and CDR2 is SYGVNS. V lost 5 bases and J lost 4, with 11 bases in between. This CDR3 has 13 residues. The CDR3 is CASSSDTITEAFF. The CDR3 DNA is TGTGCCAGCAGTTCCGACACCATCACTGAAGCTTTCTTT.

The V gene is TRBV27, the J gene TRBJ2-1, with D perhaps being TRBD1 or TRBD2 (5 bases each). The CDR3 is made up of 12 amino acids. Trimming stripped 6 bases from V and 15 bases from J, with 18 bases between. From germline, CDR1 is MNHEY and CDR2 SMNVEV (reference sequence). CDR3 sequence: CASRGVWARLFF. CDR3 nucleotides: TGTGCCAGCAGGGGGGTTTGGGCGCGACTGTTCTTC.

The rearrangement uses TRBV30 and TRBJ2-3; 14 nucleotides align to TRBD2. The CDR3 extends over 15 amino acids. Germline V gene sequence: CDR1 GTSNPN, CDR2 SVGIG (reference sequence). After removal of 7 bases from V and 4 bases from J, the junction contained 7 bases not matched to a gene. CDR3 sequence (DNA): TGTGCCTCCCGACTAGCGGGAGGGGTCGCAGATACGCAGTATTTT. Its protein product is CASRLAGGVADTQYF. The full variable domain, its missing parts supplied by reference TRBV30 and TRBJ2-3, is SQTIHQWPATLVQPVGSPLSLECTVEGTSNPNLYWYRQAAGRGLQLLFYSVGIGQISSEVPQNLSASRPQDRQFILSSKKLLLSDSGFYLCASRLAGGVADTQYFGPGTRLTVL.

The chain recombines TRBV4-1 with TRBJ2-3; 8 nucleotides line up with TRBD2. Trimming removed 1 base from V and 4 bases from J; junction bases left unmatched: 13. The germline gives CDR1 MGHRA, CDR2 YSYEKL. The CDR3 runs to 18 residues. CDR3 sequence: CASSQGPLRSGSPDTQYF. Written as DNA, the CDR3 is TGCGCCAGCAGCCAAGGCCCCTTGAGGAGCGGGAGCCCAGATACGCAGTATTTT.

V gene TRBV7-8 combines with J gene TRBJ2-2; TRBD2 agrees at 10 bases. Germline V lookup: CDR1 SGHVS, CDR2 FQNEAQ. The J segment lost 0 bases and the V segment lost 5 bases, leaving 6 bases of the junction unmatched. The CDR3 is 17 amino acids. Written as DNA, the CDR3 is TGTGCCAGCAGCCCAAAACTAGCGGGATCGAACACCGGGGAGCTGTTTTTT. It encodes CASSPKLAGSNTGELFF.

This rearrangement joins TRBV4-3 to TRBJ1-1, with TRBD1 as a possible D gene (5 bases). Trimming took 1 base from V and 6 from J, leaving 15 bases between them. Germline CDR1 LGHNA, CDR2 YSLEER. The CDR3 totals 15 residues. The CDR3 bases are TGCGCCAGCAGCCAAGCGGCACGTGGGGGACCTGAAGCTTTCTTT. Protein product: CASSQAARGGPEAFF.

This rearrangement joins TRBV7-9 to TRBJ2-5; D is uncertain. Germline CDR1 SEHNR, CDR2 FQNEAQ (reference sequence). The germline V and J ends were trimmed by 4 bases and 7 bases, with 13 bases remaining between them. This CDR3 region has 13 residues. This CDR3 reads CASSSWEKGTQYF. The CDR3 DNA reads as TGTGCCAGCAGCTCCTGGGAAAAAGGGACCCAGTACTTC.

This clone was found once. The chain combines TRBV6-1 with TRBJ1-5; 9 bases align to TRBD1. Germline lookup yields CDR1 MNHNS and CDR2 SASEGT. The CDR3 contains 19 residues. The junction had 9 bases not matched to a gene; V was cut back by 0 bases and J by 0 bases. The CDR3 loop reads CASSEAPGQGTYSNQPQHF. Written as DNA, the CDR3 is TGTGCCAGCAGTGAAGCGCCGGGACAGGGAACATATAGCAATCAGCCCCAGCATTTT.

The gene calls are TRBV27 and TRBJ2-3; D uncertain. Germline loops: CDR1 MNHEY, CDR2 SMNVEV (reference sequence). The V gene lost 6 bases and the J gene lost 4 bases, with 11 bases spanning the gap. This CDR3 comprises 13 residues. The CDR3 DNA sequence: TGTGCCAGCAGCCTAAGGTTCCCAGATACGCAGTATTTT. This codes for CASSLRFPDTQYF.

This chain connects TRBV2 to TRBJ1-1; D gene uncertain. The germline V gene encodes CDR1 SNHLY and CDR2 FYNNEI. The ends were cut back, 3 bases at V and 5 bases at J, with 13 bases in the middle. This CDR3 comprises 14 residues. CDR3 bases: TGTGCCAGCAGTGAGGGGTACGACACTACTGAAGCTTTCTTT. It is translated as CASSEGYDTTEAFF.

The V gene is TRBV27, the J gene TRBJ2-7, with 8 nucleotides matching TRBD1. Trimming took 5 bases from V and 2 from J; bases not matched to a gene: 5. Germline assignment: CDR1 MNHEY and CDR2 SMNVEV (reference sequence). This CDR3 is built from 14 residues. As DNA, the CDR3 is TGTGCCAGCAGTGCAGGACAGGGCCCCTACGAGCAGTACTTC. This gives the protein CASSAGQGPYEQYF.

The V call is TRBV2, the J call TRBJ2-1, with 7 positions matching TRBD1. The CDR3 is 15 residues long. J gave up 9 bases and V 5 bases, and 13 bases lay outside the gene matches. Germline-derived CDR1 and CDR2 are SNHLY and FYNNEI. The CDR3, as DNA: TGTGCCAGCAGTTTCTCATGGACAGGCGGTGGTGAGCAGTTCTTC. Translated: CASSFSWTGGGEQFF.

This chain uses TRBV7-9 with TRBJ2-3; 16 bases agree with TRBD2. Per the germline V gene, CDR1 is SEHNR and CDR2 is FQNEAQ (reference sequence). The trim removed 5 bases at V and 2 bases at J, leaving 10 bases unmatched. The CDR3 spans 19 residues. CDR3 nucleotide sequence: TGTGCCAGCAGCGCGGAGCCGGGACTAGCGGGAGGGTACACAGATACGCAGTATTTT. This translates into CASSAEPGLAGGYTDTQYF.